Listed below are T cell receptor beta chains from one sample, sequenced in a study of shared clonotypes between healthy human individuals. Here immunoSEQ multiplex PCR was the method, and the copy in TCRdb shows in-frame clones only, minus some. In the table there are about 2.4 million clones, approximately 92% of which are singletons. Sequencing input: naive CD4+ T cells sorted from blood. These receptors all come from a man in his late teens or twenties in good health. Each CDR3 is given with its conserved first and last residue. Fields, in order: J gene, clone size, V gene, D gene, CDR3 DNA, CDR3 protein. A D gene is named only where the DNA matches it firmly. Not all rows give a size; the values are once, few, many and, for expanded clones, a class.

TRBJ2-3,-,TRBV6-6,-,TGTGCCAGCAGTTACCCATCCCCCAGAAGCACAGATACGCAGTATTTT,CASSYPSPRSTDTQYF
TRBJ1-1,-,TRBV19,TRBD1,TGTGCCAGTAGCTACAGGGGCGGATTAACTGAAGCTTTCTTT,CASSYRGGLTEAFF
TRBJ2-5,-,TRBV30,-,TGTGCCTGGAGTGTAGGGCTAGCACAGTACTTC,CAWSVGLAQYF
TRBJ2-2,-,TRBV5-1,TRBD1,TGCGCCAGCAGCTTAAACCCGGGACAGGGGCAGTCCGGGGAGCTGTTTTTT,CASSLNPGQGQSGELFF
TRBJ2-2,once,TRBV6-5,TRBD1,TGTGCCAGCAGTTTACAGGGGGCGCTGGCAGGGGAGCTGTTTTTT,CASSLQGALAGELFF
TRBJ1-2,once,TRBV6-5,TRBD1,TGTGCCAGCAGTTACGACAGGGGGCACGGCTACACCTTC,CASSYDRGHGYTF
TRBJ1-4,-,TRBV30,-,TGTGCCTGGAGTGTACGACCGAATGAAAAACTGTTTTTT,CAWSVRPNEKLFF
TRBJ2-1,-,TRBV6-6,-,TGTGCCAGCAGTCCAGGGGAAGGGGGCTCCTACAATGAGCAGTTCTTC,CASSPGEGGSYNEQFF
TRBJ1-6,-,TRBV6-5,TRBD1,TGTGCCAGCAGCCAGGGGGACGGGGACTGGTCACCCCTCCACTTT,CASSQGDGDWSPLHF
TRBJ2-2,-,TRBV11-2,-,TGTGCCAGCAGCTTAGGTGCTAGCGTGAACACCGGGGAGCTGTTTTTT,CASSLGASVNTGELFF
TRBJ2-1,-,TRBV5-1,TRBD2,TGCGCCAGCAGCTTTAGCGGGAGTGGGCTGAATGAGCAGTTCTTC,CASSFSGSGLNEQFF
TRBJ1-1,few,TRBV19,-,TGTGCCAGTAGTATTGGCCTTGGGGTAATGAACACTGAAGCTTTCTTT,CASSIGLGVMNTEAFF
TRBJ1-1,-,TRBV5-6,-,TGTGCCAGCAGCTTGGGAGGGATTGACACTGAAGCTTTCTTT,CASSLGGIDTEAFF
TRBJ1-5,few,TRBV28,TRBD1,TGTGCCAGCAGAACCCGGGACAGCTTACGTTATCAGCCCCAGCATTTT,CASRTRDSLRYQPQHF
TRBJ2-2,-,TRBV6-1,TRBD1,TGTGCCAGCAGTGAACCTGCGGGCAGGGGGCGAGTTGCCGGGGAGCTGTTTTTT,CASSEPAGRGRVAGELFF
TRBJ2-5,once,TRBV6-6,-,TGTGCCAGCAGTTTAACAGGGTTGCAGAGGGAGACCCAGTACTTC,CASSLTGLQRETQYF
TRBJ2-5,-,TRBV5-1,-,TGCGCCAGCAGCCCCGGGGTCCAAGAGACCCAGTACTTC,CASSPGVQETQYF
TRBJ2-1,few,TRBV9,TRBD2,TGTGCCAGCAGCTCAAGCGGGAGCTCCTACAATGAGCAGTTCTTC,CASSSSGSSYNEQFF
TRBJ1-1,-,TRBV29-1,TRBD1,TGCAGCGTTACAGGGGAGACTGAAGCTTTCTTT,CSVTGETEAFF
TRBJ2-5,-,TRBV4-1,TRBD2,TGCGCCAGCAGCCAAGTAGGGCGGGAGGAGACCCAGTACTTC,CASSQVGREETQYF
TRBJ1-1,-,TRBV13,TRBD1,TGTGCCAGCAGCTTGGACAGGATTCGGACTGAAGCTTTCTTT,CASSLDRIRTEAFF
TRBJ2-3,-,TRBV19,-,TGTGCCAGTAGGTCGGGACTTACAGATACGCAGTATTTT,CASRSGLTDTQYF
TRBJ2-3,few,TRBV11-2,-,TGTGCCAGCAGCTTAGTGGAGCAAACGCAGTATTTT,CASSLVEQTQYF
TRBJ1-3,once,TRBV30,TRBD1,TGTGCCTGGAGCCAGGGACAGATGACACGAAACACCATATATTTT,CAWSQGQMTRNTIYF
TRBJ2-1,-,TRBV7-2,TRBD2,TGTGCCAGCTCCTATTCCGGGACTAGCCGAGAGCAGTTCTTC,CASSYSGTSREQFF
TRBJ2-7,-,TRBV30,-,TGTGCCTGGAGTGTCCCGGGCGCGCTGTTCTACGAGCAGTACTTC,CAWSVPGALFYEQYF
TRBJ1-4,-,TRBV6-5,-,TGTGCCAGTTGGCCCCGGTGGCAGTCTAATGAAAAACTGTTTTTT,CASWPRWQSNEKLFF
TRBJ2-7,-,TRBV6-5,TRBD2,TGTGCCAGCAGTTTTGGACTAGCGGATACCTACGAGCAGTACTTC,CASSFGLADTYEQYF
TRBJ2-7,-,TRBV2,-,TGTGCCAGCAGTAAGGAGGGGTCGGCCTACGAGCAGTACTTC,CASSKEGSAYEQYF
TRBJ2-3,-,TRBV5-1,-,TGCGCCAGCAGCTTGCCATCTAGCACAGATACGCAGTATTTT,CASSLPSSTDTQYF
TRBJ1-5,-,TRBV30,-,TGTGCCTGGAGCCAGGGGTGGAATCAGCCCCAGCATTTT,CAWSQGWNQPQHF
TRBJ2-7,-,TRBV4-3,-,TGCGCCAGCAGCCAAGGGGTTGTGCCGAGGGCTAAGGGTTCCTACGAGCAGTACTTC,CASSQGVVPRAKGSYEQYF
TRBJ1-3,-,TRBV11-2,-,TGTGCCAGCAGCCCCTACGAGGGGATTAGAAACACCATATATTTT,CASSPYEGIRNTIYF
TRBJ2-7,-,TRBV6-6,-,TGTGCCAGCAGACGGACGGGACCCTACGAGCAGTACTTC,CASRRTGPYEQYF
TRBJ2-1,-,TRBV28,TRBD2,TGTGCCAGCAGTTTGCCGGGACTAGCGGGGGGATACAATGAGCAGTTCTTC,CASSLPGLAGGYNEQFF
TRBJ2-7,-,TRBV6-1,-,TGTGCCAGCAGTGTGGATCAGCTTAGCTCCTACGAGCAGTACTTC,CASSVDQLSSYEQYF
TRBJ2-3,-,TRBV21-1,-,TGTGCCAGCAACAAATTTATCCCCCGCCCAAATACGCAGTATTTT,CASNKFIPRPNTQYF
TRBJ1-2,once,TRBV18,-,TGTGCCAGCTCACCAGGGGAGGGAGGAAGGTATGGCTACACCTTC,CASSPGEGGRYGYTF
TRBJ2-3,once,TRBV7-9,-,TGTGCCAGCAGCATGGGGGAGCGGAGCACAGATACGCAGTATTTT,CASSMGERSTDTQYF